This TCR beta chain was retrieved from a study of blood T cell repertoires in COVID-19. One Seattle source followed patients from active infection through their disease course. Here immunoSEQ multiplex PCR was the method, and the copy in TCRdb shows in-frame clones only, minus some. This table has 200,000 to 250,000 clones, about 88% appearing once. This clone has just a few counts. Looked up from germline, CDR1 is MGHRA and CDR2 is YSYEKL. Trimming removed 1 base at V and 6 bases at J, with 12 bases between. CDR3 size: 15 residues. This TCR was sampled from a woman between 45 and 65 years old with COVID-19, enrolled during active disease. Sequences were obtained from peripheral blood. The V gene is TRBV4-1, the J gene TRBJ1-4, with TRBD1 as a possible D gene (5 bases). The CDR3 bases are TGCGCCAGCAGCCAAGTATCAGAAGGGGATGAAAAACTGTTTTTT. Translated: CASSQVSEGDEKLFF.